The entry below describes one T cell receptor (beta chain). Its antigen is unidentified. The CDR3 is 12 amino acids. Germline CDR1 and CDR2: MNHNS and SASEGT. V lost 8 bases, J lost 3 bases, and 10 bases lay in between. The data originate from a study of vaccination and CD4 T cells after COVID-19. Treatment given: approximately nine-day PBMC culture with coronavirus spike peptide pools or control peptides (ViraFEST assay). Sequencing of cultured CD4+ T cell DNA used the Oncomine TCR Beta short-read assay. MiXCR, applied by TCRdb to the PCR reads, yields one record per CDR3 protein. The sample lists about 17,000 distinct CDR3 sequences, over 30% occurring once. Findings of the study overall: Spike mono-reactive clones accounted for 304 of the 307 vaccine-specific clones found in convalescent patients. Relatively small numbers of convalescent patients were studied, with no early post-infection timepoints included.

The chain joins TRBV6-1 to TRBJ2-5; the D gene is possibly TRBD1 (6 bases). This sequence originates from a human donor who had recovered from COVID-19. The sample was CD4+ T cells from blood, cultured in vitro. CDR3 protein: CASGRQEETQYF. CDR3 nucleotide sequence: TGTGCCAGCGGCAGACAGGAAGAGACCCAGTACTTC.